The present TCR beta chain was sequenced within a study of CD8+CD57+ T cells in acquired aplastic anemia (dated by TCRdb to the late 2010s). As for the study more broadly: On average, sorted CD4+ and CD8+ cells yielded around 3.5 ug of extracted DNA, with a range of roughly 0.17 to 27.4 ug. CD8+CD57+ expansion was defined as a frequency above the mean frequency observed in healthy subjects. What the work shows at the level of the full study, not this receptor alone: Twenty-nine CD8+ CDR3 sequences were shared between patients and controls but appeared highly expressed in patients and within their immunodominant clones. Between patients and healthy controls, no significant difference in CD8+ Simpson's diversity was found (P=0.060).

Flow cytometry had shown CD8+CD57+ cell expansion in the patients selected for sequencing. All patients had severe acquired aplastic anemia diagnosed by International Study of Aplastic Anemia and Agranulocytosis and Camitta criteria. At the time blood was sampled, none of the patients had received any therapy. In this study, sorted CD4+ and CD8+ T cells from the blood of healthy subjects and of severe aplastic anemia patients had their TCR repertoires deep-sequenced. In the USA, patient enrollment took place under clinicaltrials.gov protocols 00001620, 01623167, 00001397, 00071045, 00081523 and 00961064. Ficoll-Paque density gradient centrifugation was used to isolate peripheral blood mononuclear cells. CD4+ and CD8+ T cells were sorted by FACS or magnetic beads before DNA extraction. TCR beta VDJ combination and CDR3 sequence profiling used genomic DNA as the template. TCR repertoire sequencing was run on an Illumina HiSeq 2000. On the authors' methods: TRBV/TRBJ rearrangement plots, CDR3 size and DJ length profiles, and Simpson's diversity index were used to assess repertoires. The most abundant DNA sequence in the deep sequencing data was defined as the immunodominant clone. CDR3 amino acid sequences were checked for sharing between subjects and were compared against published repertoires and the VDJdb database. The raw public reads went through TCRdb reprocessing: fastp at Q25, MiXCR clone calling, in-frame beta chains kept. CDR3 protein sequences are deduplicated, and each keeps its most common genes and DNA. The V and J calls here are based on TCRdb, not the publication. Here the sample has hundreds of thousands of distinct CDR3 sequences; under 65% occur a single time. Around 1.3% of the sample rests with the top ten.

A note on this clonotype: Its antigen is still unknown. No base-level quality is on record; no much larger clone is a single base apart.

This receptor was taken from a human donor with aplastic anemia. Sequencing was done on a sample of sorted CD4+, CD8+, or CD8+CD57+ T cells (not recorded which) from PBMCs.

For the CDR3, the sequence is CASSAWTGSYEQYF. The DNA is as follows: TGTGCCAGCAGTGCCTGGACAGGGTCCTACGAGCAGTACTTC. The rearranged chain carries TRBV2 and TRBJ2-7; a stretch of 8 junction bases matches TRBD1. The germline V gene supplies CDR1 SNHLY and CDR2 FYNNEI. From the cysteine up to the phenylalanine, the CDR3 has a length of 14 residues. Only the CDR3 DNA stays, 42 bases, in frame from base 1. Unmatched junction bases come to 3, with V trimmed by 4 bases and J by 1 base.